This TCR beta chain was recorded in a study of CD8+CD57+ T cells in acquired aplastic anemia. Study-level results: The CD8+ Simpson's diversity of patients and controls was not significantly different.

The V and J ends lost 3 bases and 0 bases respectively, with 16 bases between them. The germline CDR1 and CDR2 sequences are SGDLS and YYNGEE. The CDR3 extends over 17 amino acids. TCR beta VDJ and CDR3 profiling used genomic DNA as template. Via MiXCR, TCRdb re-called the reads, giving one row per CDR3 protein. The sample includes about 220,000 distinct CDR3 sequences, approximately 45% of them seen just once. Those patients picked for sequencing had displayed CD8+CD57+ cell expansion on flow cytometry. Severe acquired aplastic anemia was present in every patient. Patient blood was sampled before any therapy had been received. This clonotype was observed at least ten times. What it recognizes is unknown.

V usage is TRBV9 and J usage is TRBJ2-1; the D gene is possibly TRBD2 (6 bases). This receptor was obtained from a human donor with aplastic anemia. Material for sequencing was sorted CD4+, CD8+, or CD8+CD57+ T cells (not recorded which) from PBMCs. As DNA, the CDR3 is TGTGCCAGCAGCGCCTCCCGGGACTTAAGCTCCTACAATGAGCAGTTCTTC. It yields the protein CASSASRDLSSYNEQFF. The whole variable domain, remainder taken from reference TRBV9 and TRBJ2-1, is DSGVTQTPKHLITATGQRVTLRCSPRSGDLSVYWYQQSLDQGLQFLIQYYNGEERAKGNILERFSAQQFPDLHSELNLSSLELGDSALYFCASSASRDLSSYNEQFFGPGTRLTVL.